The T cell receptor (beta chain) under discussion was sequenced for a study of blood T cell repertoires in COVID-19. Study at large: Acute and convalescent COVID-19 specimens originated in the United States, Italy and Spain.

Assay used: immunoSEQ multiplex PCR; TCRdb lists only in-frame clones, some missing. This table has 200,000 to 250,000 clones, about 82% appearing once. The J segment lost 1 base and the V segment lost 4 bases, leaving 10 bases of the junction unmatched. Germline assignment: CDR1 LNHDA and CDR2 SQIVND (reference sequence). The CDR3 length is 16 residues. J is TRBJ2-7 and V is TRBV19; 7 positions match TRBD2. Specimen: peripheral blood. The TCR originated in a woman of 80 years or more with COVID-19, enrolled during active disease. As DNA, the CDR3 is TGTGCCAGTAGTAGGGGAGGGTTGACAGAATCCTACGAGCAGTACTTC. Encoded protein: CASSRGGLTESYEQYF.